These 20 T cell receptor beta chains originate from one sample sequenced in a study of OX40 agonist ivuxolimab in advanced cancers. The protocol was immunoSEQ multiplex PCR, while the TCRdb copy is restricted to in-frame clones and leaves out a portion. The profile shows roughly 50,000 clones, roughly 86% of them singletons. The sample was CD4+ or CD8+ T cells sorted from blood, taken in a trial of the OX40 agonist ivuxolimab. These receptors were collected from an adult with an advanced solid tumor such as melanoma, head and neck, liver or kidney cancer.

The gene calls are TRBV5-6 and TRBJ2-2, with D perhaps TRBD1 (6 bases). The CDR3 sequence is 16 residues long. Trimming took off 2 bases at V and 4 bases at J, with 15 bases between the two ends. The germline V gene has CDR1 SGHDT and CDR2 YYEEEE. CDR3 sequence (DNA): TGTGCCAGCAGCTTTCAGGGGAGAACGTCCACCGGGGAGCTGTTTTTT. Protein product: CASSFQGRTSTGELFF.

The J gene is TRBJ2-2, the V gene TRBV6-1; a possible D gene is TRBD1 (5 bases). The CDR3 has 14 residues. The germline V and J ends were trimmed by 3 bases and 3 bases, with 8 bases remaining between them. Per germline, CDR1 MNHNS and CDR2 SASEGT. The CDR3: CASSDQGDTGELFF. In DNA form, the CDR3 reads TGTGCCAGCAGTGACCAGGGTGACACCGGGGAGCTGTTTTTT.

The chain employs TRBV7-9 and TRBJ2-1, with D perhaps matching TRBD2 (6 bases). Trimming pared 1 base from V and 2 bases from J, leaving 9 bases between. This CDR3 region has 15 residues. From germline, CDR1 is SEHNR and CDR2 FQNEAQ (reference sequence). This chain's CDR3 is CASSLVWGAYNEQFF. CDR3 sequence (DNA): TGTGCCAGCAGCTTAGTGTGGGGGGCCTACAATGAGCAGTTCTTC.

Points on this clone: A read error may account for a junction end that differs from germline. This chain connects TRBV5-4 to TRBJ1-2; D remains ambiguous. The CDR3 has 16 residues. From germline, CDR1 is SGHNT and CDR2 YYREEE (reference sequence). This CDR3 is CASSQDKVRNFYGYTF. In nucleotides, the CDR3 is TGCGCCAGCAGCCAAGATAAGGTTAGGAATTTCTATGGCTACACCTTC.

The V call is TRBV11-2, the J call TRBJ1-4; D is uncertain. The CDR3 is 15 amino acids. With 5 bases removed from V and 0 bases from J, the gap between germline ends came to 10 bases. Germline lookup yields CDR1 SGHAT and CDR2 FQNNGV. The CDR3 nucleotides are TGTGCCAGCAGCGTCAGAAGACCAACTAATGAAAAACTGTTTTTT. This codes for CASSVRRPTNEKLFF.

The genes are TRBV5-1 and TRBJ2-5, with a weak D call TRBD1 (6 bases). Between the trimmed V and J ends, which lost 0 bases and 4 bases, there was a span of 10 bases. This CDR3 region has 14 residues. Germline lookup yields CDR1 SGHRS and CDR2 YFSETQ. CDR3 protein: CASSLVQGTETQYF. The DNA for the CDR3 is TGCGCCAGCAGCTTGGTACAGGGAACAGAGACCCAGTACTTC.

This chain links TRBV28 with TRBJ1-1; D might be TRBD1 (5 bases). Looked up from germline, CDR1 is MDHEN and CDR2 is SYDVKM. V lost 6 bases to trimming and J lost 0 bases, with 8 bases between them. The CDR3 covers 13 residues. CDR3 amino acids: CASRRQLNTEAFF. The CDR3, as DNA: TGTGCCAGCAGGCGACAGCTGAACACTGAAGCTTTCTTT.

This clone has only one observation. The CDR3 protein is CASSPTVSNSPLHF. The DNA of the CDR3 is TGTGCCAGCAGTCCCACAGTCTCCAATTCACCCCTCCACTTT. The chain combines TRBV6-5 with TRBJ1-6; D is ambiguous. V was pared by 5 bases and J by 7 bases, with 12 bases between. The germline gives CDR1 MNHEY, CDR2 SVGAGI. This CDR3 is built from 14 residues.

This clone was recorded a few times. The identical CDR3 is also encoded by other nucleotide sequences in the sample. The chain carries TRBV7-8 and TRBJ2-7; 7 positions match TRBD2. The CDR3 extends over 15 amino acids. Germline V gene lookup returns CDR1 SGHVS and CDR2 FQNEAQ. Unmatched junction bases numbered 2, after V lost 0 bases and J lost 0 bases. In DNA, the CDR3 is TGTGCCAGCAGCTTAGCGGGAGGGTACTCCTACGAGCAGTACTTC. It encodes CASSLAGGYSYEQYF.

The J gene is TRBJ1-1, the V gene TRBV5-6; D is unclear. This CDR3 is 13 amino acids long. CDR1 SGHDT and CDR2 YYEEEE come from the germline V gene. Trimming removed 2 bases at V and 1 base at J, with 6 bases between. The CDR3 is CASSLKTNTEAFF. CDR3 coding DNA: TGTGCCAGCAGCTTAAAGACGAACACTGAAGCTTTCTTT.

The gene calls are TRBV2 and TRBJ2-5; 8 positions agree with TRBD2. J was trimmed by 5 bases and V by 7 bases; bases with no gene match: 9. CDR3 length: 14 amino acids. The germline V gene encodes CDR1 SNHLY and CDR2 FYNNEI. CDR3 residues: CASIRRGGRETQYF. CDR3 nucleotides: TGTGCCAGCATCCGCCGGGGGGGTCGGGAGACCCAGTACTTC.

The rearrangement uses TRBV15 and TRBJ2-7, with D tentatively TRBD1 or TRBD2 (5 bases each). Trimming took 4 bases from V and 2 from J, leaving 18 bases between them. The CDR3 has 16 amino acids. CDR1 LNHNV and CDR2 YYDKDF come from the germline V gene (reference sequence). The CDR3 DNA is TGTGCCACCAGCAAAAATTACCGGGACGGGACCTACGAGCAGTACTTC. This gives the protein CATSKNYRDGTYEQYF. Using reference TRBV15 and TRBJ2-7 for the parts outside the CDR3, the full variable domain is DAMVIQNPRYQVTQFGKPVTLSCSQTLNHNVMYWYQQKSSQAPKLLFHYYDKDFNNEADTPDNFQSRRPNTSFCFLDIRSPGLGDTAMYLCATSKNYRDGTYEQYFGPGTRLTVT.

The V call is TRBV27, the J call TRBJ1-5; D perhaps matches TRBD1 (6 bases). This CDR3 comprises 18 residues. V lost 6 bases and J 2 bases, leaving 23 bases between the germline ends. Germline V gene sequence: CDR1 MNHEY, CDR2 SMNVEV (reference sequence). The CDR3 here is CASSSLTGSAGGNQPQHF. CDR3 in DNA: TGTGCCAGCAGCTCGTTGACAGGAAGCGCCGGGGGCAATCAGCCCCAGCATTTT.

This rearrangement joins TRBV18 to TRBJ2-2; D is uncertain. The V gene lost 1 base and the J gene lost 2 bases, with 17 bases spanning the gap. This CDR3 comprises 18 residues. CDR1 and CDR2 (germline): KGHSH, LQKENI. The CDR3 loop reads CASSPLLATEANTGELFF. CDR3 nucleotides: TGTGCCAGCTCACCACTTTTAGCCACAGAGGCCAACACCGGGGAGCTGTTTTTT.

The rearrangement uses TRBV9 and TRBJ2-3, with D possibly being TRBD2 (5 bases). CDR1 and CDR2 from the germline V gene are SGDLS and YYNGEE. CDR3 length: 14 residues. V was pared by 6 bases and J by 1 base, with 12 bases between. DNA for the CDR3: TGTGCCAGCAACCGGGAACCTGGCACAGATACGCAGTATTTT. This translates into CASNREPGTDTQYF.

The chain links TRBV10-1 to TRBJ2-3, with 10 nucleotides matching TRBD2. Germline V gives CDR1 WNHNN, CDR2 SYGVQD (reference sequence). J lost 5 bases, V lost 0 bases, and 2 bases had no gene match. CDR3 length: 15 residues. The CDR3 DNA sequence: TGCGCCAGCAGTGAGTCCCTAGCGGGAGTAGATACGCAGTATTTT. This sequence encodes CASSESLAGVDTQYF.

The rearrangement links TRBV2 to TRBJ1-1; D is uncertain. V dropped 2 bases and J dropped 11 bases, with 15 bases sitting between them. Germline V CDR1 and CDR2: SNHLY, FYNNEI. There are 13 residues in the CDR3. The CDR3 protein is CASSESLLSRAFF. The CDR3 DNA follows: TGTGCCAGCAGTGAAAGCCTCCTCTCTAGGGCTTTCTTT.

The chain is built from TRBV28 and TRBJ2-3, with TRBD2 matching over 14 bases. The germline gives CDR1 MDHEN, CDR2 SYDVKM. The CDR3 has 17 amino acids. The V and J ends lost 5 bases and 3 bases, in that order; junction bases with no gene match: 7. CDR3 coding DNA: TGTGCCAGCAGTGCCCCGACTAGCGGGAGGGAAACAGATACGCAGTATTTT. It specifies CASSAPTSGRETDTQYF. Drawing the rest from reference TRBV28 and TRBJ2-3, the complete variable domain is DVKVTQSSRYLVKRTGEKVFLECVQDMDHENMFWYRQDPGLGLRLIYFSYDVKMKEKGDIPEGYSVSREKKERFSLILESASTNQTSMYLCASSAPTSGRETDTQYFGPGTRLTVL.

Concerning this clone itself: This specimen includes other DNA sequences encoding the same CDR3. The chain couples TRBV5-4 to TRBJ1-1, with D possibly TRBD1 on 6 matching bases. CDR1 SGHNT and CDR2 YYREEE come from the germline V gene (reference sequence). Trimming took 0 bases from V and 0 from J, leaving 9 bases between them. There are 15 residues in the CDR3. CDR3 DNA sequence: TGTGCCAGCAGCTTGGGGACAGACCTGAACACTGAAGCTTTCTTT. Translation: CASSLGTDLNTEAFF.

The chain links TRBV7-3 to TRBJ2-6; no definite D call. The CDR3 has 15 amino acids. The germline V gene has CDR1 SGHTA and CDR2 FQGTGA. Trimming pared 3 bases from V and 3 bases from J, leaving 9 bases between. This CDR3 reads CASSFRARGANVLTF. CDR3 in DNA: TGTGCCAGCAGCTTCCGTGCCCGTGGGGCCAACGTCCTGACTTTC.